This T cell receptor (beta chain) originates from a study of beta chain features in type 1 diabetes. Findings and caveats of the study: Within the patient group, naive, central memory and Treg TCRB repertoires appeared more similar to each other than within healthy donors. For Type 1 diabetes patients, all four CD4+ subsets carried TCRB CDR3s that were moderately but significantly shorter.

Germline V gene data show CDR1 as ENHRY and CDR2 as SYGVKD. With 6 bases clipped from V and 6 bases from J, the junction kept 12 bases outside the gene matches. The length of the CDR3 is 15 residues. Notes on this clone: Its antigen remains unknown.

Reverse transcription of all isolated RNA meant that expressed TCRB transcripts were sequenced. Sequencing was performed with immunoSEQ multiplex PCR; in TCRdb, only in-frame clones are kept and a portion is missing. The table records roughly 150,000 clones, around 10% of them present only once. The material sequenced was central memory CD4+ T cells from blood. The TCR was taken from a young man in good health. The V and J genes are TRBV10-3 and TRBJ2-7, with 9 bases lining up with TRBD1. CDR3 nucleotide sequence: TGTGCCATCAGGACAACGACAGGGGGTTATGGCGAGCAGTACTTC. Translation gives CAIRTTTGGYGEQYF.